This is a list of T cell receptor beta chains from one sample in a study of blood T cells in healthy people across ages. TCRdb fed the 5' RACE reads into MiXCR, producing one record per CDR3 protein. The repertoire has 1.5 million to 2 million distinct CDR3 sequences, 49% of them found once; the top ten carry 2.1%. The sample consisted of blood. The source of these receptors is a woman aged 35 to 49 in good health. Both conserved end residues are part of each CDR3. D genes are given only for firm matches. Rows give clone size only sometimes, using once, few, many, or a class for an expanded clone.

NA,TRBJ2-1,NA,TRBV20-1,TGCAGTGCTGCGACCCCCCGGCGGGACAGCTCCTACAATGAGCAGTTCTTC,CSAATPRRDSSYNEQFF
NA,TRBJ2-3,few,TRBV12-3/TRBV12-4,TGTGCCAGCAGAAGATCAGGGGAGGGCACAGATACGCAGTATTTT,CASRRSGEGTDTQYF
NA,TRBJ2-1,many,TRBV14,TGTGCCAGCAGCCGAAAGCTACCCGGGGCCCGGGGCTCCTACAATGAGCAGTTCTTC,CASSRKLPGARGSYNEQFF
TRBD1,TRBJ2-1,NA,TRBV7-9,TGTGCCAGCAGCTTCGACAGGGGACGAGGCTACAATGAGCAGTTCTTC,CASSFDRGRGYNEQFF
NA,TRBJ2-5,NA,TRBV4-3,TGCGCCAGCAGCCAAGCCTTCTCCGGGACCATAGCGAGAGAGACCCAGTACTTC,CASSQAFSGTIARETQYF
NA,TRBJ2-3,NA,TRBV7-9,TGTGCCAGCAGCTTAGCCCTACAGGGCCTTAAACCGACAGATACGCAGTATTTT,CASSLALQGLKPTDTQYF
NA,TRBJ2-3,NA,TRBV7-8,TGTGCCAGCACCCGTAGGTCCGGGGGGCTTGGAGATACGCAGTATTTT,CASTRRSGGLGDTQYF
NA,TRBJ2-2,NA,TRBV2,TGTGCCAGCAGTGACAGGGGCCCCGGGGAGCTGTTTTTT,CASSDRGPGELFF
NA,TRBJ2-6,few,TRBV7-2,TGTGCCAGCAGCTTAACTGGGGACGGGGCCAACGTCCTGACTTTC,CASSLTGDGANVLTF
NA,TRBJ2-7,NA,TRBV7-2,TGTGCCAGCAGCTTTACCTACAGTGAGCAGTACTTC,CASSFTYSEQYF
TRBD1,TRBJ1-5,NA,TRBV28,TGTGCCAGCCTCGACAGGGGACTTCAGCCCCAGCATTTT,CASLDRGLQPQHF
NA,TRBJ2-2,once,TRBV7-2,TGTGCCAGCAGCTTTAGTGAGCTGGCCGGGGAGCTGTTTTTT,CASSFSELAGELFF
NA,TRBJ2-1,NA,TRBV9,TGTGCCAGCAGCGTAGTAGGGGACAATGAGCAGTTCTTC,CASSVVGDNEQFF
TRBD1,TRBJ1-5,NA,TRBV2,TGTGCCAGCAGTGACTTGAGGACAGGAAGGGGTCAGCCCCAGCATTTT,CASSDLRTGRGQPQHF
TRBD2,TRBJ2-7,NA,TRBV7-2,TGTGCCAGCAGCGGGATCCCGGGACTAGCGGGATACTTCGACGAGCAGTACTTC,CASSGIPGLAGYFDEQYF
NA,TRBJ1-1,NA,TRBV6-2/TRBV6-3,TGTGCCAGCAGTTACTCGAACGGCCAGGGAGCTTTCTTT,CASSYSNGQGAFF
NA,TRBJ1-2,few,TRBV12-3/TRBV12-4,TGTGCCAGCAGTTTTGGGCAGGCGGGTGGCTACACCTTC,CASSFGQAGGYTF
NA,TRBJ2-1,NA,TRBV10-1,TGCGCCAGCCAGGAAGACTCTGTAGCCGGTGAGCAGTTCTTC,CASQEDSVAGEQFF
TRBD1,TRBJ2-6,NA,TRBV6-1,TGTGCCAGCAGTAGATGGACAGGGGATTCTGGGGCCAACGTCCTGACTTTC,CASSRWTGDSGANVLTF
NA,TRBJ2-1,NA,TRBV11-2,TGTGCCAGCAGCTTAGAGGCTAGCGCGGCCAATGAGCAGTTCTTC,CASSLEASAANEQFF
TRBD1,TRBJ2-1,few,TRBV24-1,TGTGCCACCAGTGACCCCGGGACAGGTAACAATGAGCAGTTCTTC,CATSDPGTGNNEQFF
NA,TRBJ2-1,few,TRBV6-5,TGTGCCAGCAGGTTTGATTCCTACAATGAGCAGTTCTTC,CASRFDSYNEQFF
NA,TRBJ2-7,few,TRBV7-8,TGTGCCAGCAGCCGCGCTGAAACTGGCTACGAGCAGTACTTC,CASSRAETGYEQYF
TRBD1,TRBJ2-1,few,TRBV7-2,TGTGCCAGCGAGGACAGGATTAACAATGAGCAGTTCTTC,CASEDRINNEQFF
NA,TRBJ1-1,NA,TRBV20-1,TGCAGTGAAGGGGGGGAACTCTGGAAAACTGAAGCTTTCTTT,CSEGGELWKTEAFF
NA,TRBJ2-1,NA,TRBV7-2,TGTGCCAGCAGCTTAGAATGGCTCCACAATGAGCAGTTCTTC,CASSLEWLHNEQFF
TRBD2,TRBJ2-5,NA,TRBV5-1,TGCGCCAGCACCTCCTTCGAGACTAGCGGACAAGAGACCCAGTACTTC,CASTSFETSGQETQYF
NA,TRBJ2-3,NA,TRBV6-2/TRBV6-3,TGTGCCAGCAGTTACGCTGGGGTTAGCACAGATACGCAGTATTTT,CASSYAGVSTDTQYF
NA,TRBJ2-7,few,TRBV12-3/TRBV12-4,TGTGCCAGCAGTGGACCGTGGGACTCTCCCTACGAGCAGTACTTC,CASSGPWDSPYEQYF
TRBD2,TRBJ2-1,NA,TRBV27,TGTGCCAGCGGAGTAGCGGGGGGGTTTTTCGGGGAGCAGTTCTTC,CASGVAGGFFGEQFF
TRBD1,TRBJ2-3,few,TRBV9,TGTGCCAGCAGCGTAGCGACAGGGATCACAGATACGCAGTATTTT,CASSVATGITDTQYF
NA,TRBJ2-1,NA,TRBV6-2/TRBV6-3,TGCGCCAGCAGGCAGAGTTCGGTTTTCGATGAGCAGTTCTTC,CASRQSSVFDEQFF
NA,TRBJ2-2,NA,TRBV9,TGTGCCAGCAGAGCCACCCCGAACACCGGGGAGCTGTTTTTT,CASRATPNTGELFF
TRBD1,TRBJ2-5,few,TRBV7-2,TGTGCCAGCAGCCCCGGGACAGCTTTACAAGAGACCCGGTACTTC,CASSPGTALQETRYF
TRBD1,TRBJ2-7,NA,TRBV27,TGTGCCAGCAGCAACCGGACAGGGAGGTACGAGCAGTACTTC,CASSNRTGRYEQYF
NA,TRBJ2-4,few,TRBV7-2,TGTGCCAGCAGCCAGGGGATTGAAAACATTCAGTACTTC,CASSQGIENIQYF